This T cell receptor beta chain is drawn from a study of T cells in Graves' hyperthyroidism and ophthalmopathy. General study points: In the blood, most expanded thyroid clonotypes above 0.001 appeared as well. The model foresaw ophthalmopathy a median roughly 6.3 months prior to onset.

Trimming took off 0 bases at V and 0 bases at J, with 1 base between the two ends. Germline CDR1 and CDR2: LGHDT and YNNKEL (reference sequence). CDR3 length equals 13 residues. This clonotype was picked up many times. As yet, its antigen is unknown. Amplification of TCR beta CDR3 regions used RNA as the template. A set of HTBI primers served as the primers for a first-round RT-PCR of the TCR CDR3. TCRdb reprocessed the multiplex PCR reads with MiXCR, giving one entry per CDR3 protein. The sample gives hundreds of thousands of distinct CDR3 sequences, approximately 14% of which show up once; roughly 13% is in the top ten.

V and J are TRBV3-1 and TRBJ2-3; D ambiguous. The TCR originated in a man between 18 and 35 years old with Graves' ophthalmopathy. The sample was blood. The DNA of the CDR3 is TGTGCCAGCAGCCAAGATAGCACAGATACGCAGTATTTT. It yields the protein CASSQDSTDTQYF.